This T cell receptor beta chain was documented in a study of OX40 agonist ivuxolimab in advanced cancers. Study summary: Every 2 weeks, patients received ivuxolimab intravenously, dosed at 0.01 to 10 mg/kg.

TCRdb keeps only in-frame clones here, not all; method: immunoSEQ multiplex PCR. This sample has more than 55,000 clones, with roughly 86% found just once. Concerning this clone: Its antigen is currently unknown.

Study results and caveats: Expanded peripheral T cell antigen specificity was not determined. Nonresponders included some who also had low normalized T-cell clonal expansion.

The CDR3 spans 13 residues. The germline V gene has CDR1 MNHNY and CDR2 SVGAGI (reference sequence). The germline V and J ends were trimmed by 6 bases and 8 bases, with 16 bases remaining between them. Sequences were derived from CD4+ or CD8+ T cells sorted from blood, sampled in a trial of the OX40 agonist ivuxolimab. The clonotype comes from an adult with an advanced solid tumor such as melanoma, head and neck, liver or kidney cancer. J is TRBJ1-2 and V is TRBV6-6, with D maybe TRBD1 (5 bases). Here the CDR3 DNA reads TGTGCCAGCAGCCCAGGGAGGGGTTTGGGCTACACCTTC. Protein sequence: CASSPGRGLGYTF.